These T cell receptor beta chains were read from a single sample in a study of cytomegalovirus exposure and HLA in healthy donors. TCRdb's table, derived via immunoSEQ multiplex PCR, lists solely in-frame clones and lacks some. The top ten hold more than 1.5% of the sample, which has around 200,000 clones, around 83% seen once. Source material: PBMCs. The source is a man between 45 and 60 years old in good health and CMV-seronegative. Both conserved end residues are part of each CDR3. D genes are given only for firm matches. The listing skips clone size in some rows; elsewhere it reads once, few, many or a size class.

cdr3_length	j_call	d_call	clone_size	v_call	cdr3_aa	cdr3_nt
14	TRBJ2-2	TRBD1	-	TRBV25-1	CASRGTANTGELFF	TGTGCCAGCAGGGGGACAGCTAACACCGGGGAGCTGTTTTTT
13	TRBJ2-1	-	-	TRBV19	CASSPLDTGEQFF	TGTGCCAGTAGTCCCCTGGACACTGGTGAGCAGTTCTTC
12	TRBJ2-7	TRBD1	-	TRBV25-1	CASSRPGGEQYF	TGTGCCAGCAGTAGGCCAGGGGGCGAGCAGTACTTC
17	TRBJ2-1	TRBD2	-	TRBV10-3	CAISEPNAGTRTNEQFF	TGTGCCATCAGTGAGCCTAACGCCGGGACTAGGACCAATGAGCAGTTCTTC
12	TRBJ2-7	-	-	TRBV27	CATNSGSYEQYF	TGTGCCACTAACTCGGGATCCTACGAGCAGTACTTC
18	TRBJ2-2	TRBD1	-	TRBV9	CASSVERNRGVDTGELFF	TGTGCCAGCAGCGTAGAAAGGAACAGGGGAGTTGACACCGGGGAGCTGTTTTTT
13	TRBJ2-5	-	-	TRBV11-2	CASSRQGWETQYF	TGTGCCAGCAGCCGGCAGGGGTGGGAGACCCAGTACTTC
15	TRBJ1-1	TRBD1	once	TRBV7-2	CASSSRTGGFTEAFF	TGTGCCAGCAGCTCCCGGACAGGGGGGTTCACTGAAGCTTTCTTT
17	TRBJ2-3	TRBD2	-	TRBV19	CASSIKGLAGKSDTQYF	TGTGCCAGTAGTATTAAGGGACTAGCGGGAAAGTCAGATACGCAGTATTTT
13	TRBJ2-3	TRBD2	-	TRBV29-1	CSVRTSGSDTQYF	TGCAGCGTACGGACTAGCGGGTCCGATACGCAGTATTTT
17	TRBJ2-5	TRBD2	-	TRBV2	CASSEPGTSGIGETQYF	TGTGCCAGCAGTGAACCCGGGACTAGCGGGATTGGAGAGACCCAGTACTTC
14	TRBJ1-4	-	-	TRBV2	CASRESRSGEKLFF	TGTGCCAGCAGGGAATCGAGGTCGGGTGAAAAACTGTTTTTT
14	TRBJ1-1	TRBD1	once	TRBV6-1	CASSRDRLNTEAFF	TGTGCCAGCAGTCGGGACAGGTTGAACACTGAAGCTTTCTTT
14	TRBJ2-5	-	-	TRBV6-1	CASTKTAVQETQYF	TGTGCCAGCACCAAGACGGCGGTACAAGAGACCCAGTACTTC
13	TRBJ2-7	TRBD1	once	TRBV6-5	CASSYLTGSEQYF	TGTGCCAGCAGTTACTTGACAGGGTCCGAGCAGTACTTC
15	TRBJ2-7	TRBD1	-	TRBV4-1	CASSQGTGRAYEQYF	TGCGCCAGCAGCCAAGGGACAGGGCGGGCCTACGAGCAGTACTTC
14	TRBJ2-7	TRBD2	-	TRBV4-1	CASSHGGDAYEQYF	TGCGCCAGCAGCCATGGGGGGGACGCCTACGAGCAGTACTTC
14	TRBJ2-3	-	-	TRBV7-2	CASSPRLGTDTQYF	TGTGCCAGCAGCCCCCGACTGGGCACAGATACGCAGTATTTT
15	TRBJ2-7	-	-	TRBV6-5	CASSYAEGWSYEQYF	TGTGCCAGCAGTTACGCGGAGGGTTGGTCCTACGAGCAGTACTTC
13	TRBJ2-7	-	-	TRBV5-8	CASSLDRDYEQYF	TGTGCCAGCAGCTTGGACAGGGATTACGAGCAGTACTTC
14	TRBJ2-7	-	-	TRBV9	CASSVLPGPDEQYF	TGTGCCAGCAGCGTCCTTCCAGGGCCCGATGAGCAGTACTTC
13	TRBJ2-5	-	-	TRBV10-3	CAISGRVEETQYF	TGTGCCATCAGTGGGAGGGTTGAGGAGACCCAGTACTTC
15	TRBJ1-4	TRBD1	-	TRBV5-4	CASSLAQGAYEKLFF	TGTGCCAGCAGCTTGGCCCAGGGGGCTTATGAAAAACTGTTTTTT
14	TRBJ1-1	-	-	TRBV27	CASSLYPGVTEAFF	TGTGCCAGCAGTTTATACCCAGGGGTCACTGAAGCTTTCTTT
16	TRBJ2-7	TRBD1	-	TRBV11-2	CASSLVGQGNPYEQYF	TGTGCCAGCAGCTTAGTTGGACAGGGAAATCCCTACGAGCAGTACTTC
19	TRBJ2-2	-	-	TRBV21-1	CASIQAGNNTGVGTGELFF	TGTGCCAGCATCCAAGCCGGAAATAATACAGGGGTGGGCACCGGGGAGCTGTTTTTT
13	TRBJ2-2	-	-	TRBV5-1	CASSPVYTGELFF	TGCGCCAGCAGCCCTGTTTATACCGGGGAGCTGTTTTTT
16	TRBJ2-2	-	few	TRBV4-1	CASSQQRGSATGELFF	TGCGCCAGCAGCCAACAGAGGGGGAGCGCTACCGGGGAGCTGTTTTTT
15	TRBJ2-1	TRBD2	-	TRBV18	CASSPGTSSRNEQFF	TGTGCCAGCTCACCCGGGACTAGCTCCCGCAATGAGCAGTTCTTC
16	TRBJ2-3	-	-	TRBV9	CASSAPSWSGTDTQYF	TGTGCCAGCAGCGCGCCTAGTTGGAGCGGGACAGATACGCAGTATTTT
15	TRBJ1-4	TRBD1	few	TRBV5-1	CASSIPTGQAEKLFF	TGCGCCAGCAGCATCCCAACAGGACAGGCCGAAAAACTGTTTTTT
15	TRBJ2-1	-	-	TRBV7-9	CASSNRVLESDEQFF	TGTGCCAGCAGCAACAGGGTCTTAGAGTCCGATGAGCAGTTCTTC
14	TRBJ2-7	TRBD1	-	TRBV7-2	CASRPGTGSYEQYF	TGTGCCAGCAGGCCCGGGACAGGCTCCTACGAGCAGTACTTC
18	TRBJ2-3	TRBD1	-	TRBV6-1	CASSARSSGQISTDTQYF	TGTGCCAGCAGTGCTCGTTCCTCGGGACAGATAAGCACAGATACGCAGTATTTT
13	TRBJ1-2	-	-	TRBV5-1	CASSLGQGKSYTF	TGCGCCAGCAGCTTGGGGCAGGGGAAAAGCTACACCTTC
14	TRBJ2-5	TRBD1	-	TRBV7-2	CASSQDRVGETQYF	TGTGCCAGCAGCCAGGACAGGGTGGGAGAGACCCAGTACTTC
15	TRBJ2-1	-	-	TRBV7-8	CASSLQAEKYNEQFF	TGTGCCAGCAGCTTACAAGCGGAAAAATACAATGAGCAGTTCTTC